This TCR beta chain was identified in a study of graft-versus-host responses after intestinal transplantation (dated by TCRdb to the early 2020s). Looking at the study overall: The transplants that recipients received were multivisceral, liver-intestinal, or isolated intestinal. All recipients received anti-thymocyte globulin induction followed by maintenance tacrolimus and steroids for approximately 3 years. Bulk TCR-beta CDR3 sequencing was used to track graft-versus-host and host-versus-graft alloreactive T cell clones in the graft, circulation and bone marrow after intestinal transplantation. To identify alloreactive clones, pre-transplant mixed lymphocyte reaction products were sequenced and then compared with unstimulated pre-transplant donor and recipient T cells. A cohort of about two dozen intestinal transplant recipients, including one retransplant, was enrolled, and a few patients lacking pretransplant specimens were excluded. A peak of at least 4% donor T cells among recipient peripheral blood mononuclear cells was the definition used for donor T cell macrochimerism. Rather than going through the commercial service, samples from a few later patients were sequenced in-house on an Illumina MiSeq and processed with MiXCR. What the research found in general, with its limitations: GvH clones were detected in recipient bone marrow, and some of these GvH clones were observed earlier in ileal mucosa or blood, consistent with an intestinal mucosal origin. Patients with donor T cell macrochimerism had high GvH to HvG T cell clonal ratios in their allografts. The relatively low number and heterogeneity of intestinal transplant patients limited the conclusions. Early after transplant, declines in HvG clones were associated with peak levels of circulating GvH clones.

The library came from the immunoSEQ multiplex PCR assay. For most patients, genomic DNA was isolated with the Qiagen DNeasy Blood and Tissue Kit and shipped frozen to Adaptive Biotechnologies for TCR sequencing. Adaptive Biotechnologies carried out high-throughput TCR-beta CDR3 sequencing of genomic DNA for most patients. The source study handled its data this way. TCR sequencing data for around 19 patients were retrieved from Adaptive's ImmunoSEQ software; three other patients were processed with MiXCR and VDJtools. To correct CD4 versus CD8 sorting errors, sequences present in both subsets at a frequency ratio below 5:1 were removed. CDR3 nucleotide sequences shared by donor and recipient were removed because the origin of these sequences could not be assigned. To be classed as alloreactive, a clone needed at least 2-fold expansion over unstimulated cells and a minimum CFSE-low frequency of 0.002% (template counts) or 0.001% (read counts). Clones were considered mappable if detected in sequenced pre-transplant spleen, lymph node, or MLR CFSE-low populations of the donor or recipient. The cumulative frequency of alloreactive clones was calculated as a percentage of all sequences, weighted by copy number. TCRdb's version of the immuneACCESS table is confined to in-frame rearrangements and falls short of the full clone set. An unresolved V gene accounts for under half of the shortfall where checked; the remainder is of unknown origin. D and trimming were read from the DNA, whereas the V and J calls and clone size are those reported in that table. This sample has about 92,000 clones in its table, and just over 90% of those were observed once. The leading ten clones occupy about 6.3% of the sample.

Spanning cysteine to phenylalanine, the CDR3 consists of 16 amino acids. Only CDR3 DNA is held: 48 bases, read in frame from base 1. According to the germline V gene, CDR1 reads SGHDT and CDR2 reads YYEEEE. At the junction V is shortened by 4 bases and J by 10 bases; bases outside the gene matches: 13. The sample's time point label, in plain terms: cells obtained before transplantation from donor or recipient. CD3+CD4+ and CD3+CD8+ populations were FACS-sorted from unstimulated pre-transplant donor and recipient cells taken from spleen or lymph nodes. Regarding this clone: Its antigen is still unknown. No clone much larger than this one lies a single base away; base qualities are absent.

The sample was unstimulated CD8+ T cells sorted from spleen or lymph node cells, taken before intestinal transplant. Recombination connected TRBV5-6 to TRBJ2-1; 11 central bases correspond to TRBD1. The source is a human donor who received an intestinal transplant. The sequence in DNA is TGTGCCAGCAGCCTCGGGGTCTGGGACAGGGGGAGCGAGCAGTTCTTC. It specifies CASSLGVWDRGSEQFF.